This section outlines one T cell receptor (beta chain) sequence together with its context. The antigen is unknown. This sample is drawn from a study of siplizumab effects on memory and regulatory T cells. This CDR3 is built from 13 residues. Trimming cost V 0 bases and J 8 bases, with 10 bases left between them. Germline values: CDR1 LGHNA, CDR2 YSLEER. Repertoires were generated with immunoSEQ multiplex PCR, while TCRdb's copy carries only in-frame clones and drops some. The sample lists about 91,000 clones; over 95% were seen once. Findings and caveats of the study: Alloreactive sequences traceable to unstimulated CD4+ memory cells declined significantly under siplizumab.

The sequence derives from a human donor in good health. The gene calls are TRBV4-3 and TRBJ1-1; D remains unclear. The source material was naive CD4+ T cells sorted from blood. The CDR3 coding sequence is TGCGCCAGCAGCCAAGAGAGGAGTAGCGAAGCTTTCTTT. Translation: CASSQERSSEAFF.